The rows below give T cell receptor beta chains drawn from one sample of a study of T cell repertoires in cytomegalovirus infection. Their antigen targets remain unknown. TCRdb reprocessed the reads with MiXCR, giving one entry per CDR3 protein. The sample carries around 300,000 distinct CDR3 sequences, 20% to 25% recorded once. Sequencing was performed on cultured PBMCs, taken from culture after CMV antigen stimulation. These receptor sequences come from a human donor in good health (CMV status not recorded). Some clones in this sample may be carry-over from other donors' samples. The CDR3 runs from the conserved cysteine through the conserved F or W. D genes are given only for firm matches. Not every row has a clone size; where given, it reads once, few, many or a size class.

>TRBV29-1|-|TRBJ2-5|-
CSGIQETQYF
TGCAGCGGGATACAAGAGACCCAGTACTTC
>TRBV27|-|TRBJ2-1|TRBD2
CASSLSRLAGYNEQFF
TGTGCCAGCAGTTTATCTCGTCTAGCGGGGTACAATGAGCAGTTCTTC
>TRBV20-1|-|TRBJ1-2|TRBD1
CSARGDSRSYGYTF
TGCAGTGCTAGAGGGGACAGCAGATCCTATGGCTACACCTTC
>TRBV7-2|few|TRBJ1-1|-
CASSGQRHTEAFF
TGTGCCAGCAGCGGACAGCGGCACACTGAAGCTTTCTTT
>TRBV20-1|-|TRBJ1-2|TRBD1
CSARGDRGLDGYTF
TGCAGTGCTAGAGGAGACAGGGGGCTGGATGGCTACACCTTC
>TRBV28|few|TRBJ2-2|TRBD2
CASYSGPNTGELFF
TGTGCCAGTTATAGCGGGCCGAACACCGGGGAGCTGTTTTTT
>TRBV7-2|many|TRBJ2-1|TRBD1
CASSVQGNEQFF
TGTGCCAGCAGCGTACAGGGGAATGAGCAGTTCTTC
>TRBV7-9|-|TRBJ2-7|-
CASSLDSQSYEQYF
TGTGCCAGCAGCTTAGATTCACAATCCTACGAGCAGTACTTC
>TRBV6-2/TRBV6-3|many|TRBJ2-1|TRBD2
CASNLAGGYNEQFF
TGTGCCAGCAACCTAGCGGGAGGGTACAATGAGCAGTTCTTC
>TRBV6-1|many|TRBJ1-5|-
CASSVTGVGNQPQHF
TGTGCCAGCAGTGTTACAGGAGTCGGCAATCAGCCCCAGCATTTT
>TRBV5-1|many|TRBJ2-3|TRBD2
CASSLVGRVGDTQYF
TGCGCCAGCAGCTTGGTCGGGAGGGTTGGAGATACGCAGTATTTT
>TRBV6-2/TRBV6-3|few|TRBJ2-5|TRBD1
CATETGGHQETQYF
TGTGCCACGGAGACAGGGGGACACCAAGAGACCCAGTACTTC
>TRBV7-2|many|TRBJ2-3|TRBD2
CASSLGTGGVVPSTDTQYF
TGTGCCAGCAGCTTAGGGACGGGAGGTGTCGTCCCCAGCACAGATACGCAGTATTTT
>TRBV27|-|TRBJ1-1|-
CASRNPGRNTEAFF
TGTGCCAGCAGGAATCCCGGGAGGAACACTGAAGCTTTCTTT
>TRBV12-3/TRBV12-4|many|TRBJ2-5|-
CASTPPGRQETQYF
TGTGCCAGCACTCCCCCGGGTAGGCAAGAGACCCAGTACTTC
>TRBV28|-|TRBJ1-5|-
CASSFLGFNPYSNQPQHF
TGTGCCAGCAGTTTTCTTGGCTTTAATCCTTATAGCAATCAGCCCCAGCATTTT
>TRBV6-2/TRBV6-3|once|TRBJ1-2|-
CASSYNRDYGYTF
TGTGCCAGCAGTTACAACAGGGATTATGGCTACACCTTC
>TRBV7-3|many|TRBJ1-2|TRBD1
CASSLYPGQGGYGYTF
TGTGCCAGCAGCTTATACCCAGGACAGGGGGGCTATGGCTACACCTTC
>TRBV11-2|many|TRBJ1-3|-
CASSLGRSSGNTIYF
TGTGCCAGCAGCTTAGGTCGGAGCTCTGGAAACACCATATATTTT
>TRBV6-6|few|TRBJ2-2|-
CASSHFGQYTGELFF
TGTGCCAGCAGCCATTTCGGGCAATACACCGGGGAGCTGTTTTTT
>TRBV9|many|TRBJ2-1|TRBD1
CASSARQGWDEQFF
TGTGCCAGCAGCGCCCGACAGGGATGGGATGAGCAGTTCTTC
>TRBV4-1|few|TRBJ1-1|-
CASSQSRGGSAEAFF
TGCGCCAGCAGCCAGAGCCGGGGAGGGTCCGCTGAAGCTTTCTTT
>TRBV7-2|many|TRBJ2-3|TRBD2
CASSLVVWEGPRTDTQYF
TGTGCCAGCAGCTTAGTTGTATGGGAGGGCCCAAGGACAGATACGCAGTATTTT
>TRBV11-2|many|TRBJ2-3|TRBD2
CASSPLAGGSDTQYF
TGTGCCAGCAGTCCTCTAGCGGGAGGATCCGATACGCAGTATTTT
>TRBV7-2|many|TRBJ2-2|-
CASSLARAGELFF
TGTGCCAGCAGCTTAGCGAGGGCCGGGGAGCTGTTTTTT
>TRBV7-9|many|TRBJ1-2|-
CASSRPGPPSPAYGYTF
TGTGCCAGCAGCCGACCCGGACCTCCCTCTCCCGCCTATGGCTACACCTTC
>TRBV6-1|many|TRBJ2-5|-
CASSEYLETQYF
TGTGCCAGCAGTGAATATCTAGAGACCCAGTACTTC
>TRBV4-3|-|TRBJ2-2|TRBD1
CASSPATGAGELFF
TGCGCCAGCAGCCCAGCTACAGGGGCCGGGGAGCTGTTTTTT
>TRBV23-1|few|TRBJ1-6|-
CASSQRLSSYNSPLHF
TGCGCCAGCAGTCAGAGGTTGAGCTCCTATAATTCACCCCTCCACTTT
>TRBV27|many|TRBJ1-5|-
CASSFGRNNQPQHF
TGTGCCAGCAGTTTCGGGCGGAACAATCAGCCCCAGCATTTT
>TRBV27|few|TRBJ2-7|TRBD2
CASSSLLAGHYEQYF
TGTGCCAGCAGTTCCCTACTAGCGGGTCATTACGAGCAGTACTTC
>TRBV27|-|TRBJ2-7|-
CASSFGSASYEQYF
TGTGCCAGCAGTTTCGGGTCGGCCTCCTACGAGCAGTACTTC
>TRBV12-3/TRBV12-4|many|TRBJ2-3|-
CASSLVGSTDTQYF
TGTGCCAGCAGTTTGGTGGGTTCCACAGATACGCAGTATTTT
>TRBV7-9|-|TRBJ2-7|TRBD1
CASSFRQGQPGNEQYF
TGTGCCAGCAGCTTCCGACAGGGTCAACCGGGGAACGAGCAGTACTTC